A single sample is the source of the 10 T cell receptor beta chains below, sequenced in a study of cytomegalovirus exposure and HLA in healthy donors. PCR primers comprised 60 Vbeta and 13 Jbeta primers. The data were produced by immunoSEQ multiplex PCR, yet TCRdb's version contains in-frame clones alone and is incomplete. Here the sample spans tens of thousands of clones, roughly 79% being singletons. The sequencing input was PBMCs. Receptors were obtained from a man aged 40-55 years in good health and CMV-seronegative.

There are a few counts of this clone. J is TRBJ2-3 and V is TRBV19; possibly TRBD1 for D (6 bases). The ends were cut back, 7 bases at V and 2 bases at J, with 10 bases in the middle. The CDR3 sequence is 13 residues long. The germline gives CDR1 LNHDA, CDR2 SQIVND (reference sequence). The CDR3 is CASKQGNTDTQYF. CDR3 bases: TGTGCCAGTAAACAGGGCAACACAGATACGCAGTATTTT.

V is TRBV14 and J is TRBJ1-6; D gene ambiguous. Germline lookup yields CDR1 SGHDN and CDR2 FVKESK. Trimming cost V 4 bases and J 6 bases, with 10 bases left between them. The CDR3 covers 14 residues. The CDR3 nucleotides are TGTGCCAGCAGCCGGGCTCTCCGTAATTCACCCCTCCACTTT. It yields the protein CASSRALRNSPLHF.

This rearrangement joins TRBV6-1 to TRBJ2-7; 9 positions agree with TRBD2. V gave up 9 bases and J gave up 1 base; unmatched junction bases: 7. In germline, CDR1 is MNHNS, CDR2 SASEGT. This CDR3 has 14 residues. In DNA, the CDR3 is TGTGCCAGTGTAGCGGGAGCTAATTCCTACGAGCAGTACTTC. Its protein product is CASVAGANSYEQYF.

The chain is built from TRBV9 and TRBJ2-3; TRBD2 might be the D (6 bases). In germline, CDR1 is SGDLS, CDR2 YYNGEE. V shed 0 bases and J shed 6 bases, with 14 bases lying between them. This CDR3 spans 15 amino acids. DNA for the CDR3: TGTGCCAGCAGCGTAGCGGGCGGGATAACTGATACGCAGTATTTT. Amino acids: CASSVAGGITDTQYF.

This chain connects TRBV5-6 to TRBJ2-3; D gene unclear. Trimming removed 1 base at V and 1 base at J, with 13 bases between. The CDR3 spans 16 residues. Germline-derived CDR1 and CDR2 are SGHDT and YYEEEE. CDR3 in amino acids: CASSLRDFLRTDTQYF. The CDR3 DNA follows: TGTGCCAGCAGCTTGCGAGACTTCCTTCGCACAGATACGCAGTATTTT.

In this sample, this clone turned up once. The chain employs TRBV7-9 and TRBJ2-5; D is perhaps TRBD2 (5 bases). Looked up from germline, CDR1 is SEHNR and CDR2 is FQNEAQ (reference sequence). The length of the CDR3 is 16 residues. V lost 5 bases and J 5 bases, leaving 21 bases between the germline ends. The CDR3 protein is CASSPRLSLRGETQYF. CDR3 coding DNA: TGTGCCAGCAGCCCCAGGTTATCCTTAAGAGGGGAGACCCAGTACTTC. Looking up the rest from reference TRBV7-9 and TRBJ2-5 gives the full variable domain: DTGVSQNPRHKITKRGQNVTFRCDPISEHNRLYWYRQTLGQGPEFLTYFQNEAQLEKSRLLSDRFSAERPKGSFSTLEIQRTEQGDSAMYLCASSPRLSLRGETQYFGPGTRLLVL.

The genes are TRBV5-5 and TRBJ2-5; TRBD1 aligns across 7 bases. The CDR3 is made up of 17 amino acids. Looked up from germline, CDR1 is SGHKS and CDR2 is YYEKEE (reference sequence). V lost 3 bases and J lost 4; bases outside the gene matches: 15. As DNA, the CDR3 is TGTGCCAGCAGCTGGACCCGGACAGGAAAAGGGGGAGAGACCCAGTACTTC. Its translation is CASSWTRTGKGGETQYF.

The rearrangement links TRBV7-8 to TRBJ2-3, with D possibly TRBD2 on 5 matching bases. Germline lookup yields CDR1 SGHVS and CDR2 FQNEAQ. Trimming stripped 0 bases from V and 2 bases from J, with 9 bases between. The CDR3 has 15 residues. CDR3 sequence reads: CASSLAAGSTDTQYF. The CDR3 DNA reads as TGTGCCAGCAGCTTAGCGGCGGGTTCCACAGATACGCAGTATTTT.

The V gene is TRBV18, the J gene TRBJ2-1; TRBD1 might be the D (5 bases). Germline CDR1 KGHSH, CDR2 LQKENI. The V and J ends lost 4 bases and 5 bases respectively, with 9 bases between them. The CDR3 runs 13 residues. CDR3 coding DNA: TGTGCCAGCTCACTAAAACAGGACAATGAGCAGTTCTTC. It is translated as CASSLKQDNEQFF.

Remarks on this clone: Its ends do not fully match the called genes, so a read error is possible. The chain has TRBV5-1 and TRBJ2-6; D is possibly TRBD1 (5 bases). This CDR3 spans 15 amino acids. The germline gives CDR1 SGHRS, CDR2 YFSETQ. The DNA for the CDR3 is TGCGCCAGCAGCTTGCGCGCGTCTGGGGCCAACGGCCTGACTTTC. Translation gives CASSLRASGANGLTF.